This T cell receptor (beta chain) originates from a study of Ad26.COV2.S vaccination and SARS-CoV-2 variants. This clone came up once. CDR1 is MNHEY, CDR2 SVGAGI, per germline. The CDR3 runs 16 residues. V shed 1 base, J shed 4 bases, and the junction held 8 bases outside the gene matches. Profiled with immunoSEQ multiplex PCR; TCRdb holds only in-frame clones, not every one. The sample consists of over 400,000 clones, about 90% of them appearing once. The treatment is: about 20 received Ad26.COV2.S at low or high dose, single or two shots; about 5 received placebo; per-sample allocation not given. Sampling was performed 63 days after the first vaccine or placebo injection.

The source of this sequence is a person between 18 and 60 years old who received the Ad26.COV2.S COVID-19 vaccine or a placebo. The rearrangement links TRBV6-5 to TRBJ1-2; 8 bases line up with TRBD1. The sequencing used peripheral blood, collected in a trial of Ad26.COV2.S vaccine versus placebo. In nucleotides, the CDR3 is TGTGCCAGCAGTTACTTTTTCGGACAGGGAGGCTATGGCTACACCTTC. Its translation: CASSYFFGQGGYGYTF.